Each of the 2 T cell receptor beta chains below was sequenced from the same sample in a study of cytomegalovirus exposure and HLA in healthy donors. In the PCR, 60 Vbeta and 13 Jbeta primers were used. Sequencing used immunoSEQ multiplex PCR; TCRdb keeps in-frame clones, though not all of them. The table shows around 88,000 clones, with less than 80% occurring only once. The specimen was PBMCs. These receptors originate from a woman in her 40s in good health and CMV-seropositive.

The J gene is TRBJ1-1, the V gene TRBV4-1, with 10 positions matching TRBD1. Germline trimming cut 3 bases from V and 6 bases from J; bases unmatched to any gene: 4. CDR3 size: 14 residues. CDR1 and CDR2 (germline): MGHRA, YSYEKL. In nucleotides, the CDR3 is TGCGCCAGCAGCCAGCCGGGACAGGGGTCTGAAGCTTTCTTT. This translates into CASSQPGQGSEAFF.

The rearrangement uses TRBV7-3 and TRBJ2-4, with 7 bases that match TRBD2. Trimming took 2 bases from V and 9 from J; bases not matched to a gene: 1. CDR1 and CDR2 (germline): SGHTA, FQGTGA. The CDR3 contains 12 residues. The CDR3 reads CASSLGGGIQYF. In nucleotides, the CDR3 is TGTGCCAGCAGCTTAGGCGGGGGCATTCAGTACTTC.